The present entry profiles one T cell receptor beta chain with its context. The data were taken from a study of Ad26.COV2.S vaccination and SARS-CoV-2 variants. V lost 4 bases and J lost 4, with 10 bases in between. Germline V gene sequence: CDR1 GTSNPN, CDR2 SVGIG (reference sequence). The CDR3 totals 12 residues. Using immunoSEQ multiplex PCR, the repertoire was profiled, and TCRdb retains in-frame clones only, with some absent. The sample lists about 350,000 clones, around 88% occurring once. Treatment indicated: over 15 received Ad26.COV2.S at low or high dose, single or two shots; about 5 received placebo; per-sample allocation not given. The samples date from day 63 after the first vaccine or placebo injection.

V usage is TRBV30 and J usage is TRBJ1-2; D call uncertain. The clonotype comes from a person between 18 and 59 years old who received the Ad26.COV2.S COVID-19 vaccine or a placebo. Sequences were derived from peripheral blood, sampled in a trial of Ad26.COV2.S vaccine versus placebo. This chain's CDR3 is CAWNSRTYGYTF. In nucleotides, the CDR3 is TGTGCCTGGAACTCCCGTACCTATGGCTACACCTTC.